The T cell receptor beta chain described here comes from a study of blood T cell repertoires in COVID-19. On the study more broadly: From T cells, B-cell-depleted T cells, or PBMCs came the material, which was cDNA or gDNA.

The V gene lost 1 base and the J gene lost 3 bases, with 10 bases spanning the gap. Germline values: CDR1 LNHDA, CDR2 SQIVND (reference sequence). The CDR3 is 14 residues long. In its sample, this clone was seen a few times. As originally analysed: Amplified reference gene primers provided the basis for estimating nucleated cell counts. The table came from immunoSEQ multiplex PCR; TCRdb's copy has only in-frame clones and leaves some out. V, J and clone size were drawn from that table, and D and trimming were deduced from the DNA. The repertoire consists of 250,000 to 300,000 clones, with roughly 88% occurring once and the leading ten covering 1.9%. Cohorts were assigned according to the clinical history that participants reported.

Sequenced input: PBMCs or T cells enriched from blood (not recorded which). V gene TRBV19 combines with J gene TRBJ2-7, with D maybe TRBD1 (6 bases). The TCR was taken from a woman aged 45-65 years who had recovered from COVID-19. The CDR3 DNA is TGTGCCAGTAGTATAGTAGGGGGTTTCTACGAGCAGTACTTC. Its protein is CASSIVGGFYEQYF.